This TCR beta chain was recorded in a study of a mutant IDH1 vaccine in newly diagnosed glioma. Turning to the study itself: Most had both radiotherapy and temozolomide beforehand; others had only one. V12 corresponded to week 35 and V13 to week 47.

Time point defined: week 35, safety follow-up. The content of each vaccine dose was 300 ug of mutant IDH1 20-mer peptide, and topical imiquimod accompanied it. Using immunoSEQ multiplex PCR, the repertoire was profiled, and TCRdb retains in-frame clones only, with some absent. This table has tens of thousands of clones, 85% to 90% appearing once. With regard to this clone: Its antigen is currently unknown. Other DNA sequences from this sample encode an identical CDR3 as well.

Germline V gene data show CDR1 as MNHEY and CDR2 as SVGAGI. Trimming cost V 5 bases and J 5 bases, with 16 bases left between them. The CDR3 runs to 15 residues. The sequencing used PBMCs, collected from a glioma patient whose treatment included an IDH1 peptide vaccine. The clonotype was recovered from a man aged 40-49 years with glioma. The chain joins TRBV6-5 to TRBJ1-5, with a possible D match to TRBD1 (5 bases). The CDR3 DNA reads TGTGCCAGCAGTCCCATAGACAGAGACGATCAGCCCCAGCATTTT. Translation: CASSPIDRDDQPQHF.